This TCR beta chain was found in a study of regulatory T cells in long-lasting Graves disease. This clonotype was picked up a small number of times. Its specificity is unknown. The germline gives CDR1 DFQATT, CDR2 SNEGSKA (reference sequence). The length of the CDR3 is 13 residues. The time point here: newly diagnosed GD, antithyroid drugs for less than 3 months. PBMC-extracted RNA yielded the TCR library. Graves' disease diagnoses used American Thyroid Association guidelines. Regarding the study as a whole: Under persistent disease, TRBV28, TRBJ1-2 and TRBJ2-5 were used preferentially.

iRepertoire HTBI primers and Arm-PCR of CDR3 regions built TCR beta libraries. Each CDR3 protein gets one entry after TCRdb re-called the multiplex PCR reads with MiXCR. The sample has 510,000 or so distinct CDR3 sequences; approximately 12% are singletons. The data also belong to a second study, concerning T cells in Graves' hyperthyroidism and ophthalmopathy. That source notes: In making diagnoses, clinical symptoms, serum thyroxine and TRAb, thyroid ultrasound and orbital computed tomography were all used.

This receptor was taken from a woman aged 25 to 39 with Graves disease. The chain has TRBV20-1 and TRBJ2-7, with D unresolved. This specimen was peripheral blood mononuclear cells (PBMCs), taken at new diagnosis, from a patient treated with antithyroid drugs. The CDR3 sequence: CGVGPYDSYEQYF. The CDR3 nucleotides are TGCGGAGTGGGCCCCTACGATTCCTACGAGCAGTACTTC.